A single sample gave rise to the 9 T cell receptor beta chains below, sequenced in a study of molecular identifiers for immune sequencing clone quantification. TCRdb re-called the PCR reads with MiXCR, one entry per CDR3 protein. In the table there are about 40,000 distinct CDR3 sequences, 24% of which are singletons. The sample was naive CD8+ T cells from blood, with Jurkat cell RNA spiked in. As to subset: FACS-sorted CD8+CD4-CCR7+CD45RA+ naive T cells. These receptors all come from a human donor in good health. Some libraries in this study had Jurkat cell RNA spiked in.

The sample holds many counts of this clonotype. As DNA, the CDR3 is TGTGCCAGCAGTTATGGGTTGAACACCGGGGAGCTGTTTTTT. The encoded protein is CASSYGLNTGELFF. This sequence joins TRBV6-5 and TRBJ2-2; D call uncertain. The CDR3 consists of 14 residues. From germline, CDR1 is MNHEY and CDR2 SVGAGI. V was clipped by 3 bases and J by 1 base, with 6 bases between them.

There are a few counts of this clonotype. The chain employs TRBV6-4 and TRBJ2-7; no firm D call. From germline, CDR1 is MRHNA and CDR2 SNTAGT. There are 15 residues in the CDR3. Trimming shortened V by 9 bases and J by 3 bases, and 21 bases separated the two germline ends. CDR3 sequence (DNA): TGTGCCAGGGGATGTATGAGTGAGGTTAACTACGAGCAGTACTTC. Residues: CARGCMSEVNYEQYF.

V and J are TRBV12-3 or TRBV12-4 and TRBJ2-3; 7 positions match TRBD2. This CDR3 contains 16 residues. After removal of 5 bases from V and 0 bases from J, the junction contained 8 bases not matched to a gene. CDR3 amino acids: CASSVLATHSTDTQYF. The CDR3 DNA reads TGTGCCAGCAGTGTACTAGCGACCCATAGCACAGATACGCAGTATTTT.

This clonotype occurred a few times. It may be a read error: a sequence one base away is much more abundant. This CDR3 is missing its conserved last phenylalanine or tryptophan, likely due to a read error. This chain connects TRBV4-1 to TRBJ1-2; D ambiguous. The CDR3 length is 14 residues. Germline CDR1 reads MGHRA; CDR2 reads YSYEKL. V lost 0 bases and J lost 4, with 9 bases in between. The CDR3, as DNA: TGCGCCAGCAGCCAAGACATGGCAGGCTATGGCTACACCTCC. It codes for CASSQDMAGYGYTS.

About this clonotype itself: Since a much larger clone is just one base distant, this may be a read error. This chain uses TRBV6-1 with TRBJ1-1; 9 bases match TRBD1. The V gene's germline CDR1 is MNHNS and CDR2 SASEGT. There are 14 residues in the CDR3. The CDR3 is CASCGQGMNAEAFF. The CDR3 DNA reads as TGTGCCAGCTGTGGACAGGGGATGAACGCTGAAGCTTTCTTT.

By share, this clonotype counts as medium-sized (0.01 to 0.1%). The chain carries TRBV7-9 and TRBJ2-4; D unresolved. The CDR3 loop spans 17 amino acids. CDR1 and CDR2 from the germline V gene are SEHNR and FQNEAQ (reference sequence). V lost 2 bases and J lost 0, with 14 bases in between. CDR3 coding DNA: TGTGCCAGCAGCTTATTGAGGCAGTCGATAGCCAAAAACATTCAGTACTTC. Translating gives CASSLLRQSIAKNIQYF. Combining the CDR3 with reference TRBV7-9 and TRBJ2-4 gives the whole variable domain DTGVSQNPRHKITKRGQNVTFRCDPISEHNRLYWYRQTLGQGPEFLTYFQNEAQLEKSRLLSDRFSAERPKGSFSTLEIQRTEQGDSAMYLCASSLLRQSIAKNIQYFGAGTRLSVL.

This clonotype was detected a few times. The rearrangement joins TRBV6-5 to TRBJ2-1; TRBD2 matches at 9 bases. Germline CDR1 MNHEY, CDR2 SVGAGI. CDR3 length: 14 amino acids. V lost 8 bases and J lost 5; bases outside the gene matches: 7. The chain's CDR3 is CASGGTSRNNEQFF. CDR3 sequence (DNA): TGTGCCAGCGGGGGGACTAGCAGAAACAATGAGCAGTTCTTC.

With regard to this clonotype: This may stem from a read error, because a much larger clone lies one nucleotide away. The chain links TRBV29-1 to TRBJ2-3; D call uncertain. The germline CDR1 and CDR2 sequences are SQVTM and ANQGSEA. This CDR3 is built from 13 residues. The CDR3 region has the DNA TGCTGCACATATCCTAGGGGCACAGATACGCAGTATTTT. Protein product: CCTYPRGTDTQYF.

The CDR3 region is CASSAGQAIIYGYTF. Written as DNA, the CDR3 is TGTGCCAGCAGCGCGGGACAGGCGATAATCTATGGCTACACCTTC. The chain employs TRBV9 and TRBJ1-2; TRBD1 matches 8 bases. The germline CDR1 and CDR2 sequences are SGDLS and YYNGEE. V lost 3 bases, J lost 4 bases, and 8 bases stayed unmatched. The CDR3 consists of 15 residues. Filled out from reference TRBV9 and TRBJ1-2, the complete variable domain reads DSGVTQTPKHLITATGQRVTLRCSPRSGDLSVYWYQQSLDQGLQFLIQYYNGEERAKGNILERFSAQQFPDLHSELNLSSLELGDSALYFCASSAGQAIIYGYTFGSGTRLTVV.